The 14 T cell receptor beta chains below come from one sample, sequenced in a study of identical twins. TCRdb fed the 5' RACE reads into MiXCR, producing one record per CDR3 protein. Altogether some 460,000 distinct CDR3 sequences are present, 13% to 15% being singletons, with the ten largest covering about 0.52%. This sample also belongs to another study, concerning yellow fever vaccine responses in identical twins.

The sequenced sample consisted of CD4+ T cells sorted from blood. The receptors originated from a woman aged 18-29 years in good health.

This clonotype was recorded a few times. The junction shows a germline mismatch at one end, possibly a read error. The chain carries TRBV11-2 and TRBJ2-3, with 11 bases identical to TRBD2. The CDR3 length is 17 residues. In germline, CDR1 is SGHAT, CDR2 FQNNGV. CDR3 DNA sequence: TGTGCCAGCAGGTTAGGGATTAGCGGGGGGGAGGCAGATACGCAGTATTTT. This gives the protein CASRLGISGGEADTQYF.

This clonotype has just a few counts. The chain employs TRBV12-3 or TRBV12-4 and TRBJ2-7; no firm D call. V lost 3 bases to trimming and J lost 2 bases, with 8 bases between them. The CDR3 covers 13 residues. CDR3 sequence (DNA): TGTGCCAGCAGTTTGCGGAATACCTACGAGCAGTACTTC. It yields the protein CASSLRNTYEQYF.

The table lists this clonotype with a few counts. This rearrangement joins TRBV29-1 to TRBJ1-4, with D unresolved. The germline CDR1 and CDR2 sequences are SQVTM and ANQGSEA. V was clipped by 5 bases and J by 6 bases, with 10 bases between them. The CDR3 length is 12 residues. The CDR3 nucleotides are TGCAGCGTTTTGGGGATGGATGAAAAACTGTTTTTT. It is translated as CSVLGMDEKLFF.

The chain combines TRBV6-5 with TRBJ2-3, with TRBD2 identical over 8 bases. Germline V lookup: CDR1 MNHEY, CDR2 SVGAGI. The CDR3 extends over 15 amino acids. V lost 0 bases and J lost 5; bases outside the gene matches: 4. This CDR3 reads CASSYSGLGIDTQYF. CDR3 bases: TGTGCCAGCAGTTACTCGGGACTAGGTATAGATACGCAGTATTTT.

The chain recombines TRBV5-1 with TRBJ2-3, with D hard to call. Germline V lookup: CDR1 SGHRS, CDR2 YFSETQ. Trimming removed 0 bases at V and 4 bases at J, with 12 bases between. The CDR3 contains 15 residues. The CDR3 sequence is CASSLAKGPPDTQYF. In nucleotides, the CDR3 is TGCGCCAGCAGCTTGGCGAAGGGTCCGCCAGATACGCAGTATTTT.

This clonotype turned up a few times. This chain links TRBV15 with TRBJ1-5; no reliable D call. Trimming stripped 0 bases from V and 1 base from J, with 7 bases between. The CDR3 length is 15 residues. Germline V gives CDR1 LNHNV, CDR2 YYDKDF (reference sequence). Here the CDR3 reads CATSRDTGSNQPQHF. CDR3 sequence (DNA): TGTGCCACCAGCAGAGATACGGGGAGCAATCAGCCCCAGCATTTT. The full variable domain, its missing parts supplied by reference TRBV15 and TRBJ1-5, is DAMVIQNPRYQVTQFGKPVTLSCSQTLNHNVMYWYQQKSSQAPKLLFHYYDKDFNNEADTPDNFQSRRPNTSFCFLDIRSPGLGDTAMYLCATSRDTGSNQPQHFGDGTRLSIL.

The rearrangement joins TRBV18 to TRBJ1-2, with D possibly matching TRBD1 (5 bases). CDR1 and CDR2 (germline): KGHSH, LQKENI. Between the trimmed V and J ends, which lost 0 bases and 8 bases, there was a span of 16 bases. CDR3 length: 15 residues. CDR3 region: CASSPPYIGAGGYTF. CDR3 bases: TGTGCCAGCTCACCACCGTATATCGGGGCTGGAGGCTACACCTTC.

This clonotype has more than one count but fewer than ten. The rearrangement uses TRBV27 and TRBJ2-2; 12 bases align to TRBD2. From germline, CDR1 is MNHEY and CDR2 SMNVEV (reference sequence). This CDR3 contains 17 residues. Trimming took 2 bases from V and 6 from J; bases not matched to a gene: 7. CDR3 amino acids: CASSLAVGLAGPGELFF. The CDR3 DNA reads as TGTGCCAGCAGTTTAGCTGTGGGACTAGCGGGTCCCGGGGAGCTGTTTTTT.

This sequence joins TRBV5-1 and TRBJ2-1, with TRBD2 identical over 13 bases. The length of the CDR3 is 18 residues. The V gene end was trimmed by 3 bases and the J gene end by 1 base; junction bases not matched to a gene: 7. Germline-derived CDR1 and CDR2 are SGHRS and YFSETQ. Written as DNA, the CDR3 is TGCGCCAGCAGCTCTGGACTAGCGGGAGTAAGGTCCTACAATGAGCAGTTCTTC. Its translation is CASSSGLAGVRSYNEQFF.

The CDR3 spells CASSLVGPGDTGELFF. As DNA, the CDR3 is TGTGCCAGCAGCTTAGTGGGTCCTGGGGACACCGGGGAGCTGTTTTTT. The gene calls are TRBV11-2 and TRBJ2-2; the D is unclear. CDR1 and CDR2 from the germline V gene are SGHAT and FQNNGV. V shed 1 base and J shed 3 bases, with 12 bases lying between them. The CDR3 runs 16 residues.

This clonotype was counted only a few times. The chain has TRBV25-1 and TRBJ1-4, with D tentatively TRBD1 (6 bases). From germline, CDR1 is MGHDK and CDR2 SYGVNS. The CDR3 contains 14 residues. The germline V and J ends were trimmed by 5 bases and 2 bases, with 9 bases remaining between them. CDR3 nucleotide sequence: TGTGCCAGCAGTAGACAGGAGACTAATGAAAAACTGTTTTTT. It encodes CASSRQETNEKLFF.

This clonotype was recorded many times. The rearrangement joins TRBV7-2 to TRBJ2-3; no firm D call. Trimming shortened V by 3 bases and J by 2 bases, and 3 bases separated the two germline ends. The CDR3 extends over 12 amino acids. CDR1 and CDR2 (germline): SGHTA, FQGNSA. The DNA for the CDR3 is TGTGCCAGCAGCTTTGACACAGATACGCAGTATTTT. Protein sequence: CASSFDTDTQYF.

A few counts support this clonotype. The chain carries TRBV10-3 and TRBJ2-7; 7 nucleotides align to TRBD1. The V gene end was trimmed by 1 base and the J gene end by 11 bases; junction bases not matched to a gene: 8. Germline CDR1 ENHRY, CDR2 SYGVKD. The CDR3 covers 13 residues. CDR3 sequence: CAISEFDREGEYF. CDR3 bases: TGTGCCATCAGTGAGTTTGACAGGGAAGGGGAGTACTTC.

The chain combines TRBV7-2 with TRBJ2-2; no clear D gene. CDR3 length equals 16 residues. In germline, CDR1 is SGHTA, CDR2 FQGNSA. V was pared by 4 bases and J by 0 bases, with 12 bases between. The DNA of the CDR3 is TGTGCCAGCAGCTCCGGTAGTCGGACGAACACCGGGGAGCTGTTTTTT. This gives the protein CASSSGSRTNTGELFF.